This T cell receptor (beta chain) was identified during a study of blood T cells in healthy people across ages. For this clonotype: Its cognate antigen is unknown.

With a J-beta primer mix and a sample-barcoded 5' primer, a second PCR ran about 7 to 12 cycles. TCRdb fed the 5' RACE reads into MiXCR, producing one record per CDR3 protein. Here the sample spans about 680,000 distinct CDR3 sequences, 45% to 50% being singletons. General study results and limits: CMV infection status of these donors was not known.

Per individual sample, total RNA of at least 5 micrograms was extracted. Sequencing was performed on blood. This clonotype was sampled from a woman in her sixties or seventies in good health.

In nucleotides, the CDR3 is TGCAGTGCTAGAGATAGTAGTGCGGTTGATGAGCAGTTCTTC. Its protein product is CSARDSSAVDEQFF. The chain has TRBV20-1 and TRBJ2-1; D is unresolved. The V gene lost 0 bases and the J gene lost 8 bases, with 14 bases spanning the gap. Germline V gene lookup returns CDR1 DFQATT and CDR2 SNEGSKA (reference sequence). This CDR3 is 14 amino acids long.